This TCR beta chain was recorded in a study of T cell responses to AZD1222 COVID-19 vaccine (dated by TCRdb to the early 2020s). Notes on the research overall: TCR sequencing was performed for 230 to 250 trial participants, of whom about 200 were given two doses of AZD1222 and some 26 were given two doses of MenACWY control vaccine. Enrollment into the trials was organized by age into subgroups of 18-55, 56-69 and 70-plus years, and those subgroups contained approximately 150, 30 and 60 TCR-sequenced participants, respectively. General findings and caveats noted by the study authors: Nearly half of unique spike-specific TCRs reportedly recognized epitopes outside regions mutated in the B.1.351 and B.1.1.7 variants. CD4 TCRs associated with the vaccine covered the entire spike protein, and the dominant responses were in regions 160-218 and 743-854. Spike-specific TCR breadth and depth rose significantly after two AZD1222 doses compared with day 0 and with MenACWY recipients. Conclusions about previously exposed vaccinees were limited because only 6 or 7 AZD1222 recipients were SARS-CoV-2 seropositive at baseline. In the small 56-69-year group, the increase in depth fell short of significance, most likely because of low power. Most participants were white British and females outnumbered males, and the authors suggested that clonal diversity may have been underestimated. Because no samples from the day 14 peak response were available, repertoires could be characterized only after the peak T cell response.

CDR1 and CDR2 (LGHDT, YNNKEL) derive from the germline V gene (reference sequence). The V and J ends are trimmed by 4 bases and 8 bases, leaving 18 bases between them. The CDR3, cysteine through phenylalanine, is 15 amino acids long. Left in the record is the CDR3 DNA by itself, 45 bases read in frame from the first base. The CDR3 regions of human TCRbeta chains were subjected to immunosequencing. The authors' analysis ran thus. Repertoire TCRs were matched against a reference library of SARS-CoV-2-specific TCRs generated with the MIRA antigen-specificity platform. Breadth was defined as the fraction of unique TCRs that were SARS-CoV-2-associated. Depth was defined as the fraction of total T cells that were SARS-CoV-2-associated. Using the MIRA data, each spike-specific TCR was assigned both to the spike region to which the TCR was reactive and to a CD4 or CD8 class. Log10-transformed breadth and depth values were compared by one-way ANOVA with Sidak's multiple comparisons tests. Imported from immuneACCESS, the table was reduced by TCRdb to in-frame sequences with V and J called. These copies leave out some clones; in studies compared against another copy, an unresolved V gene accounts for under half, and the cause of the remainder is not known. V, J and clone size derive from that table, while D and trimming were established from the DNA sequence. Here the sample has approximately 77,000 clones; under 95% occur a single time. The top ten clonotypes cover around 5.1% of the sample.

The time point label for this specimen denotes: about 28 days (+/-7) after the second vaccine dose. Because spike-specific TCR depth and breadth did not differ between the two schedules, AZD1222 recipients who got a second dose at roughly 4 weeks were pooled with those who got a second dose at roughly 12 weeks. Vaccinee samples came from UK trials COV001 and COV002, including a single-blind randomized controlled phase 2/3 trial of AZD1222 (ChAdOx1 nCoV-19) in healthy adults. Trial participant PBMC samples were collected at day 0 and day 28 after the second dose for TCRbeta chain sequencing. On this clone: It has no known antigen specificity. One base away there is no much larger clone; base qualities are not given.

Source: peripheral blood, taken 28 days after the second AZD1222 dose. The source of this sequence is an adult who received the AZD1222 COVID-19 vaccine. Recombination linked TRBV3-1 (or the pseudogene TRBV3-2) to TRBJ2-1; the D segment could be TRBD2, given 6 matching bases. This receptor has the CDR3 CASSRRDSPSHEQFF. The bases read TGTGCCAGCAGCCGCCGGGACTCCCCGTCCCATGAGCAGTTCTTC.